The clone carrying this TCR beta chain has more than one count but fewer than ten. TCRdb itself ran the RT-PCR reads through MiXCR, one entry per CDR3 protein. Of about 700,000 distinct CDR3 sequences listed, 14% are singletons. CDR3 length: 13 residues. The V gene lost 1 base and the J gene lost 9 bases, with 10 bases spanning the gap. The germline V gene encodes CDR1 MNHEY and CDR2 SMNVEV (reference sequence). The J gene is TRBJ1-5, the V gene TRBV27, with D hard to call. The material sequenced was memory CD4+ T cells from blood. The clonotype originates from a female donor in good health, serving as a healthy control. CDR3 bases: TGTGCCAGCAGTTTATTAGGCGGAGGGCCCCAGCATTTT. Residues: CASSLLGGGPQHF.